This T cell receptor beta chain originates from a study of T-cell memory formation after mild COVID-19. As for the study in general: The study found TCR clusters largely donor specific.

Study outcomes and limitations: Clones contracting over day 15 to 85 were CD4/CD8 balanced, with later expanders leaning CD4+.

After 5'RACE with constant-segment primers, TCR alpha and TCR beta cDNA libraries carrying sample barcodes and UMIs were obtained. One entry per CDR3 protein, called by TCRdb with MiXCR from the 5' RACE reads. The table includes about 210,000 distinct CDR3 sequences, 25% to 35% detected once. This clonotype turned up a few times. No antigen is known for it. V dropped 6 bases and J dropped 2 bases, with 16 bases sitting between them. The CDR3 sequence is 14 residues long. Germline V gene sequence: CDR1 DFQATT, CDR2 SNEGSKA (reference sequence). This chain connects TRBV20-1 to TRBJ2-5, with D unresolved. The sequencing sample was made of PBMCs or a T cell subset sorted from them (not recorded which). This receptor was identified in an adult woman who had mild COVID-19 (a few samples of this study predate the infection). Cell type and time point are not known. The CDR3 region is CSATPVRLQETQYF. In DNA form, the CDR3 reads TGCAGTGCCACTCCTGTGCGGCTACAAGAGACCCAGTACTTC.